This TCR beta chain was observed in a study of blood T cells in healthy people across ages. V was clipped by 1 base and J by 3 bases; unmatched bases: 5. Per the germline V gene, CDR1 is SGHVS and CDR2 is FNYEAQ. The CDR3 loop spans 16 amino acids. Using a J-beta primer mix together with a sample-barcoded 5' primer, a second PCR was run for roughly 6 to 11 cycles. TCRdb independently ran MiXCR on the 5' RACE reads; one entry per CDR3 protein. The data show some 1 million distinct CDR3 sequences, less than 50% seen once. This clonotype was obtained from a woman aged 60 to 75 in good health. The chain recombines TRBV7-6 with TRBJ2-3; 9 bases fit TRBD1. The specimen was blood. Here the CDR3 reads CASSLETGGFTDTQYF. The DNA for the CDR3 is TGTGCCAGCAGCTTAGAGACAGGGGGATTTACAGATACGCAGTATTTT.